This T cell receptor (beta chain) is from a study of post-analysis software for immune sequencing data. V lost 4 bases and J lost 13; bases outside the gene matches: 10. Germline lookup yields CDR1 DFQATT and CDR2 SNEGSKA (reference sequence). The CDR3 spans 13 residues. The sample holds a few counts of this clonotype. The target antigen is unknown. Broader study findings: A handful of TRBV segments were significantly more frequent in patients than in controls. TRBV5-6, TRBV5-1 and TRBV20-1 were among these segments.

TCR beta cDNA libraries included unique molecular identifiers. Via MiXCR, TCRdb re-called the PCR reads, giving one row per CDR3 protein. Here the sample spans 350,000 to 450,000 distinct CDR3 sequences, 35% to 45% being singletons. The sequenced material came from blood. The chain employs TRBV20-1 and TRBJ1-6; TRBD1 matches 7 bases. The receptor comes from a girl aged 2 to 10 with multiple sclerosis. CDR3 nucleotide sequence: TGCAGTGCTAAACCGACAGGGACCCTCCCCCTCCACTTT. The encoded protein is CSAKPTGTLPLHF.